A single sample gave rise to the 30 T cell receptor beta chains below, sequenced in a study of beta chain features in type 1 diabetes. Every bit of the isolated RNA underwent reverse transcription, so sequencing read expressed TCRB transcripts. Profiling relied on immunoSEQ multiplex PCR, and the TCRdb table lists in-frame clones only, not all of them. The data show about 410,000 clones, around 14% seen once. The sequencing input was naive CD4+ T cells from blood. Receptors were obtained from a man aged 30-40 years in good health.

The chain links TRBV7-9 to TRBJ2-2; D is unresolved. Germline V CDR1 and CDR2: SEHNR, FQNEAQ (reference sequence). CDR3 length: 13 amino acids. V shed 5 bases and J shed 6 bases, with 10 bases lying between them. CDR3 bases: TGTGCCAGCAGCCCAAGGGTGTCCGGGGAGCTGTTTTTT. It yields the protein CASSPRVSGELFF. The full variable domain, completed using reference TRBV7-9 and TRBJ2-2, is DTGVSQNPRHKITKRGQNVTFRCDPISEHNRLYWYRQTLGQGPEFLTYFQNEAQLEKSRLLSDRFSAERPKGSFSTLEIQRTEQGDSAMYLCASSPRVSGELFFGEGSRLTVL.

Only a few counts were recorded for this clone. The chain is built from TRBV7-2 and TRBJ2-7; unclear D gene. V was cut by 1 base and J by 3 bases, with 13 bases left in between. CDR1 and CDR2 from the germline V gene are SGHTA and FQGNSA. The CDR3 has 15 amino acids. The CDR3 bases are TGTGCCAGCAGCTTAGTCGCTAGTATGAGCTACGAGCAGTACGTC. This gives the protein CASSLVASMSYEQYV.

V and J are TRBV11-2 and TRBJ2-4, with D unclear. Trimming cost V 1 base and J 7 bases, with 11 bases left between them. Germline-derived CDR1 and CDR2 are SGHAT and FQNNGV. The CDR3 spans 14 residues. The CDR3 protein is CASSLVGFLNIQYF. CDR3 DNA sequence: TGTGCCAGCAGCTTAGTAGGGTTCCTCAACATTCAGTACTTC.

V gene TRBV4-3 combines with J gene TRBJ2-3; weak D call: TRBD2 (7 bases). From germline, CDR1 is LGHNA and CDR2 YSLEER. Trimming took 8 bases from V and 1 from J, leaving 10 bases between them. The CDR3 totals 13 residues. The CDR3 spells CASGRGRTDTQYF. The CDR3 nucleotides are TGCGCCAGCGGGCGGGGGCGCACAGATACGCAGTATTTT.

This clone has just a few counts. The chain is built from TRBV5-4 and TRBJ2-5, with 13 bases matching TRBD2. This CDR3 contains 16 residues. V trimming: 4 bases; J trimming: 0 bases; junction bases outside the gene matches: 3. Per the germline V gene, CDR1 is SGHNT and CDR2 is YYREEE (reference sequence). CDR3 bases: TGTGCCAGCAGCCCGACTAGCGGGGGGTACCAAGAGACCCAGTACTTC. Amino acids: CASSPTSGGYQETQYF.

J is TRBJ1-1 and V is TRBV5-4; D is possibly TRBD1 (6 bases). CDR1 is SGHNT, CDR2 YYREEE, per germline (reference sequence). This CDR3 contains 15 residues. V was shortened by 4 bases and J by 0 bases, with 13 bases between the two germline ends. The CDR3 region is CASSPPTGMNTEAFF. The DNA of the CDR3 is TGTGCCAGCAGCCCTCCGACAGGTATGAACACTGAAGCTTTCTTT.

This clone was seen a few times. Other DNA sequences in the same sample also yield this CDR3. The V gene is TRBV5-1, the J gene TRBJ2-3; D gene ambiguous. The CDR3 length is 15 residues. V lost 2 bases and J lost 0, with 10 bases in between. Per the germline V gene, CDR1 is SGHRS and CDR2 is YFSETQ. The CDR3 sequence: CASSLSRPSTDTQYF. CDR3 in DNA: TGCGCCAGCAGCTTATCACGGCCCAGCACAGATACGCAGTATTTT.

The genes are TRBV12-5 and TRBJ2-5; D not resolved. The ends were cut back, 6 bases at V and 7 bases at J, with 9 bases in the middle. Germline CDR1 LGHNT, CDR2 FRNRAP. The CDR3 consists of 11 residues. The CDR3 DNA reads TGTGCTAGTGGCACCCCAGGGACCCAGTACTTC. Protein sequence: CASGTPGTQYF.

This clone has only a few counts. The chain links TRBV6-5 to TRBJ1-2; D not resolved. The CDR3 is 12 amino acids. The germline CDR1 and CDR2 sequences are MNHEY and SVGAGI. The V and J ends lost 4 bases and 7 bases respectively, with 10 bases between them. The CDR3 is CASSSLVGGYTF. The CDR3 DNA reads TGTGCCAGCAGTTCCCTGGTCGGTGGCTACACCTTC.

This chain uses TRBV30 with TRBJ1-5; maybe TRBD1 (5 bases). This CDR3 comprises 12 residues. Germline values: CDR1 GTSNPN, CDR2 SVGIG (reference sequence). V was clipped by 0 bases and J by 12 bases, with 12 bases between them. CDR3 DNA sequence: TGTGCCTGGAGTGTACGGGGCGGGGTCCAGCATTTT. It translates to CAWSVRGGVQHF.

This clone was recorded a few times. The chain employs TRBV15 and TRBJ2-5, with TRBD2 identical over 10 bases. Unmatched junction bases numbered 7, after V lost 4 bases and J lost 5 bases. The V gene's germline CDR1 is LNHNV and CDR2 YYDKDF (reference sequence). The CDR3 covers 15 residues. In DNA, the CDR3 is TGTGCCACCAGCAAATTAGCGGGAGGACTGGAGACCCAGTACTTC. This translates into CATSKLAGGLETQYF. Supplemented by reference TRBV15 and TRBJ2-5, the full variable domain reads DAMVIQNPRYQVTQFGKPVTLSCSQTLNHNVMYWYQQKSSQAPKLLFHYYDKDFNNEADTPDNFQSRRPNTSFCFLDIRSPGLGDTAMYLCATSKLAGGLETQYFGPGTRLLVL.

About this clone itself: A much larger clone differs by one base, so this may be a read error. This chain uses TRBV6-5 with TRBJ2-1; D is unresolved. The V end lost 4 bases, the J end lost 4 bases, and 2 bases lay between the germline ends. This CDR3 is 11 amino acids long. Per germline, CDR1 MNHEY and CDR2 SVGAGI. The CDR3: CASSLYNEQFF. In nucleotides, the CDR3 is TGTGCCAGCAGTTTGTACAATGAGCAGTTCTTC.

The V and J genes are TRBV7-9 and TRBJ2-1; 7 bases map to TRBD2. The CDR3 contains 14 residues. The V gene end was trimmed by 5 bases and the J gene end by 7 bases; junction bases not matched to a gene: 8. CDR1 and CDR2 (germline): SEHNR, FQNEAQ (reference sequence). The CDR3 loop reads CASSPKTSRNEQFF. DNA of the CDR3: TGTGCCAGCAGCCCGAAGACTAGCAGAAATGAGCAGTTCTTC.

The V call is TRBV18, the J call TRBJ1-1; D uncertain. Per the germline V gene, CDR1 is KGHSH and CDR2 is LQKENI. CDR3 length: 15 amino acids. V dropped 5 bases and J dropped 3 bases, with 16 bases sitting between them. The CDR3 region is CASSAEGSLYTEAFF. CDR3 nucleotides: TGTGCCAGCTCAGCAGAAGGATCCCTTTACACTGAAGCTTTCTTT.

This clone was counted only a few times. The CDR3 DNA sequence: TGTGCCAGCAGACAGGGAGGTCGTCCTGGTTATGGCTACACCTTC. Its protein is CASRQGGRPGYGYTF. The chain carries TRBV14 and TRBJ1-2; possibly TRBD1 for D (6 bases). The ends were cut back, 6 bases at V and 5 bases at J, with 19 bases in the middle. The germline V gene has CDR1 SGHDN and CDR2 FVKESK. CDR3 length: 15 amino acids.

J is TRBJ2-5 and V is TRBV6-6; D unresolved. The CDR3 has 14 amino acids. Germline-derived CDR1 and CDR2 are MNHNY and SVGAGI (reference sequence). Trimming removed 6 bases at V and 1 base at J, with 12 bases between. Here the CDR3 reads CASRIRVLQETQYF. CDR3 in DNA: TGTGCCAGCAGGATCCGGGTCCTCCAAGAGACCCAGTACTTC.

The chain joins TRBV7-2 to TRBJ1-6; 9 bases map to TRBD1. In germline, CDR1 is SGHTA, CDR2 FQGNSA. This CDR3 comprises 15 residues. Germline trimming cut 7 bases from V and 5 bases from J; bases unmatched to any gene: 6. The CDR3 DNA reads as TGTGCCAGCACCGAGGGACAGGGAAATAATTCACCCCTCCACTTT. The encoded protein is CASTEGQGNNSPLHF.

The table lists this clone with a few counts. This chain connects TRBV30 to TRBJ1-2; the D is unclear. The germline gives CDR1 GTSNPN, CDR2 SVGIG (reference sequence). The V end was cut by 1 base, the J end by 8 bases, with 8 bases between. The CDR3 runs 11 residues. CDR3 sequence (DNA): TGTGCCTGGAGTGAAGTCTTCGGCTACACCTTC. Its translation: CAWSEVFGYTF. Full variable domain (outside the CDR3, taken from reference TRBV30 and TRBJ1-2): SQTIHQWPATLVQPVGSPLSLECTVEGTSNPNLYWYRQAAGRGLQLLFYSVGIGQISSEVPQNLSASRPQDRQFILSSKKLLLSDSGFYLCAWSEVFGYTFGSGTRLTVV.

CDR3 nucleotides: TGCGCCAGCAGCCAGCGAACGCAGTCTTTGGTGGATAATGAGCAGTTCTTC. Encoded protein: CASSQRTQSLVDNEQFF. This chain uses TRBV4-1 with TRBJ2-1; D unclear. The CDR3 sequence is 17 residues long. Trimming left V 3 bases short and J 7 bases short, with 22 bases between. Germline CDR1 is MGHRA and CDR2 is YSYEKL.

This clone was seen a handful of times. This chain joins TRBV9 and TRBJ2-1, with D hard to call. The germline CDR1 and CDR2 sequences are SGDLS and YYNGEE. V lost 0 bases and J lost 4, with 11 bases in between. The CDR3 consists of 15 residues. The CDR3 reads CASSVAGLVYNEQFF. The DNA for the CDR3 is TGTGCCAGCAGCGTAGCTGGTCTCGTTTACAATGAGCAGTTCTTC.

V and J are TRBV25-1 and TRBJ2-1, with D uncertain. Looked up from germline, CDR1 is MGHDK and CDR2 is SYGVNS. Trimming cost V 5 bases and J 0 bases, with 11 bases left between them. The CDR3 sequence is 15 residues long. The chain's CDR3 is CASSPLRSSYNEQFF. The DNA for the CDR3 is TGTGCCAGCAGTCCCCTTCGGAGCTCCTACAATGAGCAGTTCTTC.

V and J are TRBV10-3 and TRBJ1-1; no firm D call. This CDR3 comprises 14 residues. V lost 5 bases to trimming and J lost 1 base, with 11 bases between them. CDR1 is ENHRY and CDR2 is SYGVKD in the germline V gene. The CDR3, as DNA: TGTGCCATCAGTCCCGGACGGAGGAACACTGAAGCTTTCTTT. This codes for CAISPGRRNTEAFF.

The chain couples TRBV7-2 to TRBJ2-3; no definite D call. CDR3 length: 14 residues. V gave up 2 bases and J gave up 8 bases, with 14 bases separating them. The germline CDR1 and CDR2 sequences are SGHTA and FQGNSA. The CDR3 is CASSLLATRFTQYF. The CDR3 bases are TGTGCCAGCAGCTTATTGGCCACAAGGTTTACGCAGTATTTT.

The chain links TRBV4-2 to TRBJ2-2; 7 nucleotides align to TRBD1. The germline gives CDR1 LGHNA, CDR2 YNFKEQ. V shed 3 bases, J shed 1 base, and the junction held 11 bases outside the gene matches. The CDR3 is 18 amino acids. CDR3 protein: CASSQEIWDRRNTGELFF. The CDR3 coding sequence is TGTGCCAGCAGCCAGGAGATTTGGGACAGAAGGAACACCGGGGAGCTGTTTTTT.

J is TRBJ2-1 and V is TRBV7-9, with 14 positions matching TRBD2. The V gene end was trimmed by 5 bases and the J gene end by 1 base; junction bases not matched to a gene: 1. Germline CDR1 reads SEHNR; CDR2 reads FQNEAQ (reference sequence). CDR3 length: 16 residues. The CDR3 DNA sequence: TGTGCCAGCAGCGGGACTAGCGGGAGTTCCTACAATGAGCAGTTCTTC. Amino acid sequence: CASSGTSGSSYNEQFF.

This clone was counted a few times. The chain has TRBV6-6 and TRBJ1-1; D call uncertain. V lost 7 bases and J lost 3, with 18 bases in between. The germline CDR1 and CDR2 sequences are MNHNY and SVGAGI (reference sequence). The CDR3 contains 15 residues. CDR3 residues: CASISVGVVDTEAFF. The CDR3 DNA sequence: TGTGCCAGCATCTCGGTCGGGGTCGTGGACACTGAAGCTTTCTTT.

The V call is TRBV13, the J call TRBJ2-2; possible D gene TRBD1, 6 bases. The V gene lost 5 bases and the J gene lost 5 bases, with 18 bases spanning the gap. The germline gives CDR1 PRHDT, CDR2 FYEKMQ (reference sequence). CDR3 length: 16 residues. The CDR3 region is CASSPKGVRGTGELFF. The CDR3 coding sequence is TGTGCCAGCAGCCCTAAGGGGGTCAGAGGAACCGGGGAGCTGTTTTTT. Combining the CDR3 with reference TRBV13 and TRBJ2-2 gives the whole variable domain AAGVIQSPRHLIKEKRETATLKCYPIPRHDTVYWYQQGPGQDPQFLISFYEKMQSDKGSIPDRFSAQQFSDYHSELNMSSLELGDSALYFCASSPKGVRGTGELFFGEGSRLTVL.

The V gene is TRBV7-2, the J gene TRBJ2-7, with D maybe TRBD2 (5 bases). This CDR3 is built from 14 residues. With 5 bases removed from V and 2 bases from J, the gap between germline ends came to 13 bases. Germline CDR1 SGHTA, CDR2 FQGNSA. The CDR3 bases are TGTGCCAGCAGCGCCGGACTCCCTCCCTACGAGCAGTACTTC. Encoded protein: CASSAGLPPYEQYF. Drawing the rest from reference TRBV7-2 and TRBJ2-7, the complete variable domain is GAGVSQSPSNKVTEKGKDVELRCDPISGHTALYWYRQSLGQGLEFLIYFQGNSAPDKSGLPSDRFSAERTGGSVSTLTIQRTQQEDSAVYLCASSAGLPPYEQYFGPGTRLTVT.

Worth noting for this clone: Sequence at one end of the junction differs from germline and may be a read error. In DNA form, the CDR3 reads TGTGCCTGTAGTGTACGACCAGGGGGGGCCTATGGCTACACCTTC. Protein sequence: CACSVRPGGAYGYTF. The rearrangement links TRBV30 to TRBJ1-2; TRBD1 agrees at 7 bases. The CDR3 is 15 amino acids. Germline CDR1 and CDR2: GTSNPN and SVGIG (reference sequence). Based on the CDR3 plus reference TRBV30 and TRBJ1-2, the full variable domain is SQTIHQWPATLVQPVGSPLSLECTVEGTSNPNLYWYRQAAGRGLQLLFYSVGIGQISSEVPQNLSASRPQDRQFILSSKKLLLSDSGFYLCACSVRPGGAYGYTFGSGTRLTVV.

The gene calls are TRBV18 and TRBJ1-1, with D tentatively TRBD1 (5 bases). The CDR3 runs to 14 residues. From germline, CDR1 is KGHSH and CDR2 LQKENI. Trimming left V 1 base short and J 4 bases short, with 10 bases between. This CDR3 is CASSPRGIFTEAFF. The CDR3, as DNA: TGTGCCAGCTCACCACGGGGCATATTCACTGAAGCTTTCTTT.